This passage covers 22 T cell receptor beta chains from one sample sequenced in a study of OX40 agonist ivuxolimab in advanced cancers. Produced via immunoSEQ multiplex PCR; TCRdb's table is partial and in-frame only. The sample has around 110,000 clones, approximately 89% seen once. This specimen was CD4+ or CD8+ T cells sorted from blood, taken in a trial of the OX40 agonist ivuxolimab. The receptors shown here come from an adult with an advanced solid tumor such as melanoma, head and neck, liver or kidney cancer.

The chain recombines TRBV6-7 with TRBJ2-3, with 9 bases lining up with TRBD1. TRBV6-7 is an ORF, and what it does is uncertain. V dropped 6 bases and J dropped 2; count of bases not matched to a gene: 6. This CDR3 has 15 amino acids. For the CDR3, the DNA is TGTGCCAGCAGCAGGACAGGGGCAAACACAGATACGCAGTATTTT. This encodes CASSRTGANTDTQYF.

The V call is TRBV6-5, the J call TRBJ1-5; D unclear. Trimming stripped 3 bases from V and 9 bases from J, with 15 bases between. The CDR3 extends over 14 amino acids. Germline V gene data show CDR1 as MNHEY and CDR2 as SVGAGI. This CDR3 reads CASSYSEGRVPQHF. The CDR3 nucleotides read TGTGCCAGCAGTTATTCAGAAGGTCGGGTGCCCCAGCATTTT.

The chain uses TRBV5-1 and TRBJ2-2; D is undetermined. Germline-derived CDR1 and CDR2 are SGHRS and YFSETQ. This CDR3 comprises 16 residues. The germline V and J ends were trimmed by 4 bases and 3 bases, with 16 bases remaining between them. The CDR3 sequence is CASSKRPFGDTGELFF. As DNA, the CDR3 is TGCGCCAGCAGCAAAAGACCTTTCGGCGACACCGGGGAGCTGTTTTTT. Together with reference TRBV5-1 and TRBJ2-2, the CDR3 gives the full variable domain: KAGVTQTPRYLIKTRGQQVTLSCSPISGHRSVSWYQQTPGQGLQFLFEYFSETQRNKGNFPGRFSGRQFSNSRSEMNVSTLELGDSALYLCASSKRPFGDTGELFFGEGSRLTVL.

This clone was seen just once. One end of the junction does not line up with germline, which may come from a read error. Other DNA sequences of this sample code for an identical CDR3. The chain joins TRBV5-1 to TRBJ1-1; D gene uncertain. The CDR3 has 15 amino acids. Germline CDR1 SGHRS, CDR2 YFSETQ. The CDR3 here is CASSWGGGMNTEAFF. As DNA, the CDR3 is TGCGCCAGTAGCTGGGGAGGAGGGATGAACACTGAAGCTTTCTTT.

This chain links TRBV4-3 with TRBJ2-7, with TRBD2 identical over 9 bases. There are 18 residues in the CDR3. The ends lost 0 bases at V and 3 bases at J; junction bases unmatched: 12. Per the germline V gene, CDR1 is LGHNA and CDR2 is YSLEER. The CDR3 protein is CASSQESTLGLANYEQYF. The CDR3 DNA sequence: TGCGCCAGCAGCCAAGAATCAACTCTCGGACTAGCGAACTACGAGCAGTACTTC.

This clone was detected only once. The V and J genes are TRBV11-2 and TRBJ2-1; D gene ambiguous. The germline gives CDR1 SGHAT, CDR2 FQNNGV. The CDR3 loop spans 13 amino acids. The V end was cut by 2 bases, the J end by 10 bases, with 12 bases between. CDR3 loop: CASSLWARREQFF. The CDR3 region has the DNA TGTGCCAGCAGCTTATGGGCCAGGCGGGAGCAGTTCTTC.

The chain joins TRBV10-3 to TRBJ2-7; D is undetermined. V was cut by 0 bases and J by 2 bases, with 2 bases left in between. The CDR3 is made up of 12 amino acids. Germline-derived CDR1 and CDR2 are ENHRY and SYGVKD. This chain's CDR3 is CAISESPYEQYF. As DNA, the CDR3 is TGTGCCATCAGTGAGTCCCCCTACGAGCAGTACTTC.

The rearrangement joins TRBV28 to TRBJ1-1; D uncertain. This CDR3 is built from 12 residues. CDR1 and CDR2 from the germline V gene are MDHEN and SYDVKM. V was cut by 3 bases and J by 8 bases, with 10 bases left in between. The CDR3 loop reads CASSFGRTEAFF. The CDR3 nucleotides are TGTGCCAGCAGTTTCGGGAGGACCGAAGCTTTCTTT.

The chain recombines TRBV29-1 with TRBJ2-7; 11 nucleotides line up with TRBD1. V lost 5 bases to trimming and J lost 3 bases; unmatched junction nucleotides: 3. CDR1 and CDR2 (germline): SQVTM, ANQGSEA. The CDR3 is 13 residues long. The CDR3 here is CSVRTGGLYEQYF. CDR3 coding DNA: TGCAGCGTTCGGACAGGGGGCCTCTACGAGCAGTACTTC.

This chain uses TRBV28 with TRBJ1-5; D not certain. V lost 6 bases, J lost 4 bases, and 7 bases lay in between. The CDR3 sequence is 12 residues long. The germline V gene encodes CDR1 MDHEN and CDR2 SYDVKM. This chain's CDR3 is CASSQNNQPQHF. CDR3 bases: TGTGCCAGCAGCCAAAATAATCAGCCCCAGCATTTT. The whole variable domain, remainder taken from reference TRBV28 and TRBJ1-5, is DVKVTQSSRYLVKRTGEKVFLECVQDMDHENMFWYRQDPGLGLRLIYFSYDVKMKEKGDIPEGYSVSREKKERFSLILESASTNQTSMYLCASSQNNQPQHFGDGTRLSIL.

The V call is TRBV28, the J call TRBJ2-3, with TRBD2 matching 15 bases. The CDR3 is made up of 20 amino acids. J lost 3 bases, V lost 6 bases, and 16 bases had no gene match. Germline CDR1 MDHEN, CDR2 SYDVKM. The CDR3 here is CASRLVGTSGRKIWTDTQYF. Written as DNA, the CDR3 is TGTGCCAGCAGGCTGGTCGGGACTAGCGGGAGGAAAATTTGGACAGATACGCAGTATTTT.

Note on this clone: The CDR3 ends on some other residue instead of the conserved phenylalanine or tryptophan, so this is likely a read error. The CDR3 here is CASSSGRNTGELFS. Here the CDR3 DNA reads TGTGCCAGTTCTAGCGGGCGTAACACCGGGGAGCTGTTTTCT. The chain is built from TRBV19 and TRBJ2-2; 8 nucleotides match TRBD2. This CDR3 comprises 14 residues. The V and J ends lost 8 bases and 2 bases, in that order; junction bases with no gene match: 4. Germline CDR1 reads LNHDA; CDR2 reads SQIVND (reference sequence).

The rearrangement joins TRBV6-5 to TRBJ1-2, with D perhaps matching TRBD1 (6 bases). V lost 1 base and J 4 bases, leaving 13 bases between the germline ends. This CDR3 is 15 amino acids long. Germline V gives CDR1 MNHEY, CDR2 SVGAGI. As DNA, the CDR3 is TGTGCCAGCAGTTACTTGGGCCAGGGGTCCTATGGCTACACCTTC. Translating it yields CASSYLGQGSYGYTF.

This rearrangement joins TRBV7-3 to TRBJ1-1; the match to TRBD1 covers 8 bases. The CDR3 extends over 15 amino acids. The ends lost 2 bases at V and 5 bases at J; junction bases unmatched: 7. Germline V gene lookup returns CDR1 SGHTA and CDR2 FQGTGA. The CDR3, as DNA: TGTGCCAGCAGCTTAGGGCGACAGGGGTGGACTGAAGCTTTCTTT. It yields the protein CASSLGRQGWTEAFF.

The chain recombines TRBV5-6 with TRBJ2-2; TRBD1 is a possible D gene (6 bases). With 5 bases removed from V and 1 base from J, the gap between germline ends came to 9 bases. The CDR3 covers 14 residues. Looked up from germline, CDR1 is SGHDT and CDR2 is YYEEEE. This chain's CDR3 is CASRLGQNTGELFF. The DNA of the CDR3 is TGTGCCAGCAGGCTGGGACAGAACACCGGGGAGCTGTTTTTT. Variable domain in full (rest from reference TRBV5-6 and TRBJ2-2): DAGVTQSPTHLIKTRGQQVTLRCSPKSGHDTVSWYQQALGQGPQFIFQYYEEEERQRGNFPDRFSGHQFPNYSSELNVNALLLGDSALYLCASRLGQNTGELFFGEGSRLTVL.

The J gene is TRBJ1-3, the V gene TRBV5-1; D may be TRBD1 (6 bases). Trimming removed 4 bases at V and 2 bases at J, with 10 bases between. The CDR3 is 14 amino acids. Germline assignment: CDR1 SGHRS and CDR2 YFSETQ. The CDR3 DNA is TGCGCCAGCAGCGGGGACACCACTGGAAACACCATATATTTT. As protein: CASSGDTTGNTIYF.

This clone occurred once. The CDR3 DNA follows: TGTGCCAGCAGTTATCGTACAGGACTAGCTCCCAATGAGCAGTTCTTC. Residues: CASSYRTGLAPNEQFF. The V call is TRBV7-3, the J call TRBJ2-1; 8 bases align to TRBD2. Trimming removed 6 bases from V and 6 bases from J; junction bases left unmatched: 13. The CDR3 spans 16 residues. Germline V gene lookup returns CDR1 SGHTA and CDR2 FQGTGA. Using reference TRBV7-3 and TRBJ2-1 for the parts outside the CDR3, the full variable domain is GAGVSQTPSNKVTEKGKYVELRCDPISGHTALYWYRQSLGQGPEFLIYFQGTGAADDSGLPNDRFFAVRPEGSVSTLKIQRTERGDSAVYLCASSYRTGLAPNEQFFGPGTRLTVL.

The chain's CDR3 is CASSPREARGLYSGANVLTF. For the CDR3, the DNA is TGTGCCAGCTCACCACGGGAGGCCAGGGGCTTGTACTCTGGGGCCAACGTCCTGACTTTC. The gene calls are TRBV18 and TRBJ2-6, with D perhaps assigned TRBD1 or TRBD2 (6 bases each). Germline V gives CDR1 KGHSH, CDR2 LQKENI. V gave up 1 base and J gave up 0 bases, with 19 bases separating them. The length of the CDR3 is 20 residues.

V usage is TRBV5-8 and J usage is TRBJ1-4, with a weak D call TRBD1 (6 bases). The ends were cut back, 0 bases at V and 0 bases at J, with 9 bases in the middle. The CDR3 totals 16 residues. Germline V gene data show CDR1 as SGHTS and CDR2 as YDEGEE. DNA for the CDR3: TGTGCCAGCAGCTTGGGGGACATTCCAACTAATGAAAAACTGTTTTTT. Translating it yields CASSLGDIPTNEKLFF.

Only one count was recorded for this clone. The chain couples TRBV29-1 to TRBJ2-1, with D possibly matching TRBD1 (6 bases). The CDR3 is made up of 16 amino acids. CDR1 SQVTM and CDR2 ANQGSEA come from the germline V gene. The ends were cut back, 8 bases at V and 5 bases at J, with 25 bases in the middle. The chain's CDR3 is CSTWVFLRRTDNEQFF. The CDR3 coding sequence is TGCAGCACGTGGGTGTTTCTAAGACGGACAGACAATGAGCAGTTCTTC.

This clone was seen a single time. The genes are TRBV19 and TRBJ2-7; 7 positions agree with TRBD1. The CDR3 totals 15 residues. The ends lost 4 bases at V and 3 bases at J; junction bases unmatched: 9. From germline, CDR1 is LNHDA and CDR2 SQIVND (reference sequence). The CDR3: CASSSRDSQLYEQYF. CDR3 nucleotides: TGTGCCAGTAGTAGCCGGGACAGTCAACTCTACGAGCAGTACTTC.

V and J are TRBV7-2 and TRBJ1-2, with a tentative D call TRBD1 (5 bases). Germline V gene sequence: CDR1 SGHTA, CDR2 FQGNSA. The CDR3 has 14 residues. V lost 5 bases to trimming and J lost 5 bases, with 15 bases between them. The CDR3 loop reads CASSPSRGFYGYTF. DNA of the CDR3: TGTGCCAGCAGCCCCAGTCGGGGGTTTTATGGCTACACCTTC.